This T cell receptor (beta chain) was identified during a study of T cells in Graves' hyperthyroidism and ophthalmopathy (dated by TCRdb to the late 2010s). About the investigation overall: Peripheral blood was collected at initial diagnosis, before any treatment. To identify distinguishing TCR V-J signatures, a discovery cohort of about 100 patients was used, comprising 40 to 45 with Graves' ophthalmopathy and 57 with stable Graves' hyperthyroidism. Prospective prediction of ophthalmopathy was tested in an independent validation cohort consisting of fewer than 20 hyperthyroidism patients and over 15 patients who later progressed to ophthalmopathy. The roughly 100 discovery patients were randomly split 7:3 into training and test sets. In several Graves' hyperthyroidism patients, the study also compared T-cell repertoires from thyroid tissue with T-cell repertoires from blood. After blood sampling, hyperthyroidism patients were treated with methimazole at a starting dose of 30 mg daily, and ophthalmopathy patients were treated with high-dose intravenous methylprednisolone. The paper describes TCR Vbeta CDR3 sequencing of about 140 peripheral blood samples, made up of 43 ophthalmopathy patients, roughly 80 hyperthyroidism patients and 17 progressor patients. What the work shows at the level of the full study, not this receptor alone: Sample size was not statistically predetermined, and blinding of investigators to group allocation was not performed. In cross-validation, a model built on a 13 V-J signature told ophthalmopathy apart from stable hyperthyroidism with approximately 90% sensitivity and 81% to 82% specificity, and in testing the same model reached 80%/75%. Most expanded thyroid clonotypes (frequency above 0.001) were also detected in blood, a finding suggesting that blood repertoires may reflect thyroid immune responses. In validation, the model predicted progression to ophthalmopathy a median of about 6 months before onset, with about 71% sensitivity and nearly 75% specificity.

This clonotype was counted many times. This clone's antigen is unknown. Base quality data are lacking; no much larger clone is found one base away. TCR beta CDR3 regions were amplified from RNA transcripts. For the first round of RT-PCR on the TCR CDR3, the HTBI primer set was used together with the Qiagen OneStep RT-PCR kit. Libraries were constructed in a second round of multiplex PCR, after which size selection and purification were performed. Libraries were sequenced paired-end with 100 bp reads on an Illumina HiSeq2000. In the source study's methods: SOAPnuke was used to process the raw data, removing reads that contained adapters or uncalled bases, had a mean Phred below 15, or lacked an exact match to the constant primer or identifier. COPE v1.2.5 was used to merge high-quality paired reads, and clonotypes were defined as unique nucleotide sequences. MiTCR v1.1 was used to align the clonotypes against IMGT TRBV, TRBD and TRBJ reference segments. Analysis was restricted to V-J combinations with a frequency above 0.0001, which covered 99% to 99.2% of repertoires. A TCS score was defined as the ratio of F50 (clonal expansion) to E x V (chaos), with BLOSUM62-based TCRdist applied between CDR3 peptides within each V-J. Welch's t-statistics and random forest reduced fewer than 600 V-J features to around 14, which were used in a naive Bayes classifier (R e1071). The similarity between thyroid and blood repertoires was quantified using the Morisita-Horn index. Starting from the raw public reads, TCRdb applied fastp trimming at Q25, assembled clones with MiXCR and retained in-frame beta chains. Each record represents a unique CDR3 protein, reported with the most common genes and DNA among its rows. The V and J calls shown here were made by TCRdb, not taken from the authors' results. In all, the sample holds around 700,000 distinct CDR3 sequences, and about a third of those were seen once. The ten top clones hold roughly 30% of the sample.

Stable Graves' hyperthyroidism was defined as the absence of progression to ophthalmopathy over 18 months of follow-up. Hyperthyroidism patients were aged 18 to 65 years and newly diagnosed, with disease duration of less than 2 months. The study excluded patients with uncontrolled infections, other autoimmune diseases, pregnancy or lactation. Diagnoses were based on clinical symptoms, serum thyroxine and TRAb, thyroid ultrasound and orbital computed tomography. Ficoll-Paque density gradient centrifugation was used to isolate PBMCs from about 9 ml of fresh peripheral blood. Trizol reagent was used to extract total RNA, and RNA quality was then checked on an Agilent 2100 Bioanalyzer. The sequence came from a woman aged 40 to 50 with Graves' hyperthyroidism. Input material: blood.

The DNA sequence is TGTGCCAGCAGCTCGACTCTCCTTGGGTCACCCCTCCACTTT. Translated, this gives CASSSTLLGSPLHF. The rearrangement combines TRBV6-5 with TRBJ1-6; confidence is insufficient to name the D gene. V loses 6 bases of germline sequence and J loses 10 bases, and the interval between the two ends is 16 bases. From a lookup of the germline V gene, CDR1 and CDR2 are MNHEY and SVGAGI. Inclusive of the bounding cysteine and phenylalanine, the CDR3 is 14 residues long. The read is trimmed to its CDR3 DNA, 42 bases read in frame from base 1.